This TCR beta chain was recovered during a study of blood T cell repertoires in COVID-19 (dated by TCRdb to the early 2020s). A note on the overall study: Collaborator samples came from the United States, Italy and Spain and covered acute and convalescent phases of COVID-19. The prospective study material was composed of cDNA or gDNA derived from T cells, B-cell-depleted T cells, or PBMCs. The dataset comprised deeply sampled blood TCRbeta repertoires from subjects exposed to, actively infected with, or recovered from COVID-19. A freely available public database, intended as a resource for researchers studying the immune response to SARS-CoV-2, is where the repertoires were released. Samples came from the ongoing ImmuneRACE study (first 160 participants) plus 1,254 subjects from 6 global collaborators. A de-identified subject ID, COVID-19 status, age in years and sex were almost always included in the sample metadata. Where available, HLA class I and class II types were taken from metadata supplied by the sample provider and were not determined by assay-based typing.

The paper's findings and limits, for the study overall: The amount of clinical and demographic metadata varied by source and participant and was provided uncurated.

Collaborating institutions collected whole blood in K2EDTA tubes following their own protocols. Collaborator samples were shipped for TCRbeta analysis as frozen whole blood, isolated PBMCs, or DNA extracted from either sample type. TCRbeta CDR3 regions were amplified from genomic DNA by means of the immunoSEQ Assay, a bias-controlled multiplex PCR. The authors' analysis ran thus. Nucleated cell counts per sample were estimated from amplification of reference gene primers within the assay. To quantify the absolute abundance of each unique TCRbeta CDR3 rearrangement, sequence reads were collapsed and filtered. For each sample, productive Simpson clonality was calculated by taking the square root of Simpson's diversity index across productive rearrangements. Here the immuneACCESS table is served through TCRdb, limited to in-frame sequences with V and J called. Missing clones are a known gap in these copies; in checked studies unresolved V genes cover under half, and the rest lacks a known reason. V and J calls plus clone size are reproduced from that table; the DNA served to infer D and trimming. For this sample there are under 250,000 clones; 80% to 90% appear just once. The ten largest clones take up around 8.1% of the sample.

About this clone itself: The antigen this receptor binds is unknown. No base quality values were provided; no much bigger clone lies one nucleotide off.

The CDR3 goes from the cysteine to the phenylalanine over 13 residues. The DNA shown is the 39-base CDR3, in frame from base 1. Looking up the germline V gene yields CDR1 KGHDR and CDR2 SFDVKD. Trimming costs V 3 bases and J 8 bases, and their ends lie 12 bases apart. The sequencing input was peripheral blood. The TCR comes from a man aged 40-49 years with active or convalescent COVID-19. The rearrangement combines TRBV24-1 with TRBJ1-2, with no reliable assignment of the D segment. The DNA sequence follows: TGTGCCACCAGTGATGCAGGTGCGCGAGGCTACACCTTC. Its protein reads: CATSDAGARGYTF.